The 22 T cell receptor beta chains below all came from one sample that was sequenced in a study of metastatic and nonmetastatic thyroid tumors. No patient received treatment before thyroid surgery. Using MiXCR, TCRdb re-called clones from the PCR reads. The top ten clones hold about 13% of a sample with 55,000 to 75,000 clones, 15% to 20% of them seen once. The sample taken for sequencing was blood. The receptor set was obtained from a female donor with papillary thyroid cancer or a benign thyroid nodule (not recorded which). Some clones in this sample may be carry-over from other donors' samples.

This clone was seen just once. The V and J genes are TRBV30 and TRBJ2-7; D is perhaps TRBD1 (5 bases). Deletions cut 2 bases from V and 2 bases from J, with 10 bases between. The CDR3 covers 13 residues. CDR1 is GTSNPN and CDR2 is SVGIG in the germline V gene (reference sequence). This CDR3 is CAWSQGRAYEQYF. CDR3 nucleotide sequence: TGTGCCTGGAGTCAGGGAAGGGCCTACGAGCAGTACTTC.

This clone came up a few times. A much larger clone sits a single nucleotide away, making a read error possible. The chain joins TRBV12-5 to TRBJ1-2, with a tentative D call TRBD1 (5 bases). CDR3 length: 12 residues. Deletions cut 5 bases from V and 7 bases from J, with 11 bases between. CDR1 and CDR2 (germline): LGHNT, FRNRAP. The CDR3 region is CASGPTGGGYTF. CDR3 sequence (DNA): TGTGCTAGTGGTCCTACGGGGGGTGGCTACACCTTC.

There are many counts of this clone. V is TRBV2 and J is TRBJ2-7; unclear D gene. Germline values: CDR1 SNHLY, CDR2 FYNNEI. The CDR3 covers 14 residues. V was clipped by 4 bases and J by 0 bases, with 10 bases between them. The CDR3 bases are TGTGCCAGCAGTGGTGAAGCGAGCTCCTACGAGCAGTACTTC. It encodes CASSGEASSYEQYF.

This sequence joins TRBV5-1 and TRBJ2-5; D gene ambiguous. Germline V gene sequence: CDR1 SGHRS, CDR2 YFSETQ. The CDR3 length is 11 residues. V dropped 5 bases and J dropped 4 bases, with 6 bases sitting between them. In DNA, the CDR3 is TGCGCCAGCAGGAAGTCAGAGACCCAGTACTTC. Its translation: CASRKSETQYF.

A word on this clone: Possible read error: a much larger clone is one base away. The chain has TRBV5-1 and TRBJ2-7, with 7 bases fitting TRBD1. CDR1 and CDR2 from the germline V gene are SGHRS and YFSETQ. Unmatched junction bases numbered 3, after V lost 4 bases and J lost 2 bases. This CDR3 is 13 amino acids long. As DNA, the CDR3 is TGCGCCAGCAGCAGGACAGGCCCCTACGAGCAGTACTTC. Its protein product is CASSRTGPYEQYF.

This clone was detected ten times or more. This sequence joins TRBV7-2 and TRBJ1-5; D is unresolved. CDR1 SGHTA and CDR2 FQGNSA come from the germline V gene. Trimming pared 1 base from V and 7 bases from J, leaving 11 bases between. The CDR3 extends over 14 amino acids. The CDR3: CASSLVKGGQPQHF. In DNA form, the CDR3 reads TGTGCCAGCAGCTTAGTAAAGGGTGGCCAGCCCCAGCATTTT.

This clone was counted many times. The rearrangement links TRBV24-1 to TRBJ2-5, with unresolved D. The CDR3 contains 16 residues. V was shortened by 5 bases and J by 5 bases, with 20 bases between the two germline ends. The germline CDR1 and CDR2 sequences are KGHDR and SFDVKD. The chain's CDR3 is CATSAILPGGKETQYF. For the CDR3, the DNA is TGTGCCACCAGTGCGATTCTCCCGGGCGGAAAGGAGACCCAGTACTTC.

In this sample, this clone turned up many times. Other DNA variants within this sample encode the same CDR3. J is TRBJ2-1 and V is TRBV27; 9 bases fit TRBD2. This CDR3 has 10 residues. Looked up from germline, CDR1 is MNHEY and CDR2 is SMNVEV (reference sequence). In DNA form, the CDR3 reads TGTGCGGCGGGGGGGAACGAGCAGTTCTTC. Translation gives CAAGGNEQFF.

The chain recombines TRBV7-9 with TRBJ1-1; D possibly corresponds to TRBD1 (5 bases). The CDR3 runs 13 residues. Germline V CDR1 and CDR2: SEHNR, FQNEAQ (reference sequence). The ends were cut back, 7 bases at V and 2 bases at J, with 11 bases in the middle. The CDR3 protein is CASKEQGNTEAFF. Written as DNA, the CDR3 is TGTGCCAGCAAAGAGCAGGGCAACACTGAAGCTTTCTTT.

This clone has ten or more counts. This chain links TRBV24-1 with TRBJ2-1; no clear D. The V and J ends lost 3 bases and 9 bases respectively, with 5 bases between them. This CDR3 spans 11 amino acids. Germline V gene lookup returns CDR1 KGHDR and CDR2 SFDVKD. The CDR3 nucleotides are TGTGCCACCAGTGATGAGACTGAGCAGTTCTTC. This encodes CATSDETEQFF.

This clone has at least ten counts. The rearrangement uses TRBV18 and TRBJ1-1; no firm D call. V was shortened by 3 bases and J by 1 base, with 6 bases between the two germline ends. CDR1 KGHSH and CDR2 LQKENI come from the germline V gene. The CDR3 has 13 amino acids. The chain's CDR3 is CASSPNANTEAFF. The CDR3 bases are TGTGCCAGCTCACCGAACGCGAACACTGAAGCTTTCTTT. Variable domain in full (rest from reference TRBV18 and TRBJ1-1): NAGVMQNPRHLVRRRGQEARLRCSPMKGHSHVYWYRQLPEEGLKFMVYLQKENIIDESGMPKERFSAEFPKEGPSILRIQQVVRGDSAAYFCASSPNANTEAFFGQGTRLTVV.

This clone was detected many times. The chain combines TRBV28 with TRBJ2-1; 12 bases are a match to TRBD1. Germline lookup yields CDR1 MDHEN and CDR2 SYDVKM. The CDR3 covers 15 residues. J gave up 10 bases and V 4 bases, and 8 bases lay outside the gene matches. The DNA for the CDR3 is TGTGCCAGCAGTTCCGGGACAGGGGGCCTGGGGGAGCAGTTCTTC. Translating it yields CASSSGTGGLGEQFF.

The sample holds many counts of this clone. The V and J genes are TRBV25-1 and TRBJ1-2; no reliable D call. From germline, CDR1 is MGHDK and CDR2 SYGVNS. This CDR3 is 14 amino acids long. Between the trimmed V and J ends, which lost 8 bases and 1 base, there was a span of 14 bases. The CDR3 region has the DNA TGTGCCAGCGATCCCGGGCCGGGTAACTATGGCTACACCTTC. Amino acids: CASDPGPGNYGYTF.

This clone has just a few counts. CDR3: CASFWTRGRVEQYF. CDR3 DNA sequence: TGTGCCAGCTTCTGGACTAGGGGTCGGGTCGAGCAGTACTTC. The J gene is TRBJ2-7, the V gene TRBV27, with 7 bases fitting TRBD2. The junction had 13 bases not matched to a gene; V was cut back by 8 bases and J by 6 bases. The CDR3 runs 14 residues. The V gene's germline CDR1 is MNHEY and CDR2 SMNVEV (reference sequence).

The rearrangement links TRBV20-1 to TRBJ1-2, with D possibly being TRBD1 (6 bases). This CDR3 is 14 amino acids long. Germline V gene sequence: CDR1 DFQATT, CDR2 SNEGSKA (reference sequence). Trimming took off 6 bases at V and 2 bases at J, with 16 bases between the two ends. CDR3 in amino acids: CSAQVGGPNYGYTF. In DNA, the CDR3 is TGCAGTGCCCAGGTTGGGGGGCCCAACTATGGCTACACCTTC.

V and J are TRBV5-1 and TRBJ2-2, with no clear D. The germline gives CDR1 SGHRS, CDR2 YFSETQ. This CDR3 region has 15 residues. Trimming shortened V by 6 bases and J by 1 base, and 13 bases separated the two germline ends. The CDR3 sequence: CASTLQHRNTGELFF. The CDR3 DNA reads TGCGCCAGCACCCTACAACACAGGAACACCGGGGAGCTGTTTTTT.

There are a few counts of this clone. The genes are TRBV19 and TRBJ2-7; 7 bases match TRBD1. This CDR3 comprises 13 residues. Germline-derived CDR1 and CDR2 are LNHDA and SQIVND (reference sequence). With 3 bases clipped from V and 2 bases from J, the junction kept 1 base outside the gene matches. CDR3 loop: CASSIGQAYEQYF. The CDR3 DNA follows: TGTGCCAGTAGTATCGGACAGGCCTACGAGCAGTACTTC.

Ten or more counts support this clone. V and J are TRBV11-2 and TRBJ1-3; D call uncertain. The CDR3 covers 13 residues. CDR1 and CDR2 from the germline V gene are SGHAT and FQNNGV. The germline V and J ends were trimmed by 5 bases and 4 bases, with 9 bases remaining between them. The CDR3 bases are TGTGCCAGCAGCCGGGGTTACGGAAACACCATATATTTT. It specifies CASSRGYGNTIYF.

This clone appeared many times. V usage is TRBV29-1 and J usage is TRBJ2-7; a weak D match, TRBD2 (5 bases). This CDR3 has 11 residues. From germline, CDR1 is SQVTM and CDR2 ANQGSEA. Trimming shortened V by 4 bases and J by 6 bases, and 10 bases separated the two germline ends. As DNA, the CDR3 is TGCAGCGTTGGGGAGCCTGGCGAGCAGTACTTC. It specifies CSVGEPGEQYF.

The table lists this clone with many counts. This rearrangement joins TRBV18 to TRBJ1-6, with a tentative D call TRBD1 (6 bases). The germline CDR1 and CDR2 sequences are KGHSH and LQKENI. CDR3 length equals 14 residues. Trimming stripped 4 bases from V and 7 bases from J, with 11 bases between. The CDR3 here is CASSQGEGNSPLHF. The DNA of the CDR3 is TGTGCCAGCTCACAGGGGGAGGGGAATTCACCCCTCCACTTT.

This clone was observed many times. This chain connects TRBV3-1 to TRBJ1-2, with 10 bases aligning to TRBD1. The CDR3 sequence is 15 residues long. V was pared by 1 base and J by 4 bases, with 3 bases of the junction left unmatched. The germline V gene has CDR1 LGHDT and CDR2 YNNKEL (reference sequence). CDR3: CASSQGDRGPYGYTF. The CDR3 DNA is TGTGCCAGCAGCCAAGGAGACAGGGGGCCCTATGGCTACACCTTC.

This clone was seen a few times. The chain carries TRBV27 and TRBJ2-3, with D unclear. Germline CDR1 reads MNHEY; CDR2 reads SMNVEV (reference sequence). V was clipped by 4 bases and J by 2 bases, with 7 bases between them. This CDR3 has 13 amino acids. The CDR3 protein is CASSSQLTDTQYF. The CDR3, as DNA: TGTGCCAGCAGTTCCCAACTCACAGATACGCAGTATTTT.